This T cell receptor beta chain stems from a study of T-cell reconstitution after alpha-beta-depleted transplantation in children. This sample's TCRbeta library carried unique molecular identifier barcodes. A single record per CDR3 protein comes from TCRdb applying MiXCR to the PCR reads. The profile shows more than 45,000 distinct CDR3 sequences, 40% to 60% of them singletons. Germline V gene lookup returns CDR1 MGHRA and CDR2 YSYEKL. The V gene end was trimmed by 2 bases and the J gene end by 2 bases; junction bases not matched to a gene: 3. The length of the CDR3 is 14 residues. Broader study findings: Fresh T-cell production supplied most of the T-cell counts and diversity seen one year after transplant. There were some patients whose high TCRbeta diversity at day 60 came from surviving recipient T cells and thymic progenitors. The study reportedly traced alpha-beta T cells about two months after transplant to several hundred expanded graft clones.

Details on this clonotype: Its antigen is currently unknown.

This TCR was sampled from a boy younger than two with SCID, due to receive a stem cell transplant. Sequencing used peripheral blood, obtained before TCRalphabeta/CD19-depleted stem cell transplant. The chain has TRBV4-1 and TRBJ2-7; 7 bases line up with TRBD2. The CDR3 nucleotides read TGCGCCAGCAGCCAAAGCGGGGCAGCCTACGAGCAGTACTTC. This encodes CASSQSGAAYEQYF.